One and the same sample provided the 21 T cell receptor beta chains below, sequenced in a study of cytomegalovirus exposure and HLA in healthy donors. The PCR used 60 Vbeta and 13 Jbeta primers. The assay was immunoSEQ multiplex PCR, and TCRdb's table has in-frame clones only and misses some. Counted here are about 170,000 clones, roughly three quarters occurring once; the ten biggest clones make up less than 2.5%. Sequencing was carried out using PBMCs. These receptors were obtained from a woman aged 50 to 60 in good health and CMV-seronegative.

J is TRBJ1-6 and V is TRBV7-9; a weak D match, TRBD1 (5 bases). The V and J ends lost 5 bases and 6 bases respectively, with 11 bases between them. CDR3 length equals 14 residues. CDR1 is SEHNR and CDR2 is FQNEAQ in the germline V gene (reference sequence). The CDR3 bases are TGTGCCAGCAGCCAACCAGGGTCTAATTCACCCCTCCACTTT. Translated, it gives CASSQPGSNSPLHF.

The V and J genes are TRBV6-5 and TRBJ1-5; possibly TRBD1 for D (6 bases). The CDR3 runs 13 residues. Germline CDR1 and CDR2: MNHEY and SVGAGI. Trimming cost V 0 bases and J 6 bases, with 6 bases left between them. The CDR3 sequence is CASSYSTGQPQHF. CDR3 DNA: TGTGCCAGCAGTTACTCGACAGGTCAGCCCCAGCATTTT.

The V gene is TRBV28, the J gene TRBJ1-4; TRBD1 agrees at 9 bases. There are 15 residues in the CDR3. Germline assignment: CDR1 MDHEN and CDR2 SYDVKM. After removal of 5 bases from V and 7 bases from J, the junction contained 8 bases not matched to a gene. The CDR3 sequence: CASSPSGQGGEKLFF. For the CDR3, the DNA is TGTGCCAGCAGTCCCTCGGGACAGGGTGGTGAAAAACTGTTTTTT.

V and J are TRBV27 and TRBJ1-5; 9 nucleotides agree with TRBD1. CDR1 and CDR2 from the germline V gene are MNHEY and SMNVEV (reference sequence). The CDR3 runs to 17 residues. After removal of 6 bases from V and 2 bases from J, the junction contained 11 bases not matched to a gene. Here the CDR3 reads CASSPDRGNRGNQPQHF. The CDR3 region has the DNA TGTGCCAGCAGCCCGGACAGGGGAAATAGAGGCAATCAGCCCCAGCATTTT.

This clone was detected only a few times. The rearrangement uses TRBV29-1 and TRBJ1-1, with D possibly being TRBD1 (6 bases). This CDR3 region has 13 residues. Germline V gives CDR1 SQVTM, CDR2 ANQGSEA. V lost 5 bases and J lost 0, with 10 bases in between. The CDR3 nucleotides are TGCAGCGTTTCAGGGGAGATGAACACTGAAGCTTTCTTT. It specifies CSVSGEMNTEAFF.

This clone was seen only once. The chain combines TRBV28 with TRBJ2-7, with D unresolved. Germline CDR1 and CDR2: MDHEN and SYDVKM. V lost 6 bases and J lost 7, with 13 bases in between. CDR3 length: 12 amino acids. This CDR3 is CASRQIPKEQYF. The DNA of the CDR3 is TGTGCCAGCAGACAAATTCCAAAGGAGCAGTACTTC.

The chain is built from TRBV5-1 and TRBJ2-1; TRBD2 is a possible D gene (6 bases). This CDR3 spans 16 amino acids. Germline assignment: CDR1 SGHRS and CDR2 YFSETQ. V lost 0 bases, J lost 3 bases, and 13 bases lay in between. CDR3 residues: CASSLAGSIGYNEQFF. DNA for the CDR3: TGCGCCAGCAGCTTGGCCGGGAGTATAGGCTACAATGAGCAGTTCTTC.

The rearrangement links TRBV5-4 to TRBJ1-6; 9 bases align to TRBD1. The germline V gene encodes CDR1 SGHNT and CDR2 YYREEE (reference sequence). The CDR3 consists of 16 residues. Unmatched junction bases numbered 5, after V lost 0 bases and J lost 7 bases. CDR3 coding DNA: TGTGCCAGCAGCTTGGCCGTGGGACAGGGAAATTCACCCCTCCACTTT. Translating it yields CASSLAVGQGNSPLHF.

The genes are TRBV28 and TRBJ1-1, with TRBD1 matching 10 bases. Unmatched junction bases numbered 7, after V lost 7 bases and J lost 8 bases. The CDR3 contains 13 residues. From germline, CDR1 is MDHEN and CDR2 SYDVKM. The CDR3 spells CASTTGGIREAFF. For the CDR3, the DNA is TGTGCCAGCACGACAGGGGGCATTAGGGAAGCTTTCTTT.

A single count supports this clone. The chain links TRBV7-3 to TRBJ2-1, with 9 bases lining up with TRBD2. The CDR3 is 15 residues long. Trimming removed 3 bases from V and 8 bases from J; junction bases left unmatched: 8. Germline V gene data show CDR1 as SGHTA and CDR2 as FQGTGA. The CDR3 DNA follows: TGTGCCAGCAGCTTCGGGACTAGCCCTGCCCATGAGCAGTTCTTC. It codes for CASSFGTSPAHEQFF.

The chain couples TRBV7-2 to TRBJ2-3, with TRBD2 matching over 7 bases. CDR1 is SGHTA and CDR2 is FQGNSA in the germline V gene. The junction had 9 bases not matched to a gene; V was cut back by 5 bases and J by 7 bases. This CDR3 has 14 amino acids. CDR3 sequence: CASSARSGTNTQYF. The CDR3 coding sequence is TGTGCCAGCAGCGCCCGCTCCGGGACTAATACGCAGTATTTT. The complete variable domain, with remaining parts taken from reference TRBV7-2 and TRBJ2-3, reads GAGVSQSPSNKVTEKGKDVELRCDPISGHTALYWYRQSLGQGLEFLIYFQGNSAPDKSGLPSDRFSAERTGGSVSTLTIQRTQQEDSAVYLCASSARSGTNTQYFGPGTRLTVL.

J is TRBJ1-2 and V is TRBV12-5, with D perhaps TRBD1 (5 bases). Germline-derived CDR1 and CDR2 are LGHNT and FRNRAP. CDR3 length equals 14 residues. Trimming took 6 bases from V and 4 from J, leaving 15 bases between them. The CDR3 loop reads CASGTQGELYGYTF. The CDR3 region has the DNA TGTGCTAGTGGCACACAAGGGGAACTCTATGGCTACACCTTC.

The chain couples TRBV7-8 to TRBJ1-2; D unclear. The CDR3 sequence is 14 residues long. Germline V lookup: CDR1 SGHVS, CDR2 FQNEAQ. V was shortened by 5 bases and J by 8 bases, with 18 bases between the two germline ends. In DNA, the CDR3 is TGTGCCAGCAGCCTCGCCCCCAAACGGGAAGGCTACACCTTC. Amino acids: CASSLAPKREGYTF.

V gene TRBV2 combines with J gene TRBJ2-1; 7 positions match TRBD1. This CDR3 is built from 16 residues. Germline V gives CDR1 SNHLY, CDR2 FYNNEI. V was pared by 5 bases and J by 2 bases, with 9 bases of the junction left unmatched. The CDR3: CASSKDRAVAYNEQFF. In DNA form, the CDR3 reads TGTGCCAGCAGTAAAGACAGGGCAGTCGCCTACAATGAGCAGTTCTTC.

V gene TRBV28 combines with J gene TRBJ1-5, with D maybe TRBD1 (6 bases). Germline CDR1 MDHEN, CDR2 SYDVKM. The V end was cut by 5 bases, the J end by 3 bases, with 17 bases between. The CDR3 consists of 16 residues. For the CDR3, the DNA is TGTGCCAGCAGTCGGCTACAGGGTCAGCTCAATCAGCCCCAGCATTTT. It encodes CASSRLQGQLNQPQHF.

This clone was seen more than once but under ten times. The chain combines TRBV18 with TRBJ2-7; no definite D call. Germline V gives CDR1 KGHSH, CDR2 LQKENI. The CDR3 is 15 residues long. V was clipped by 4 bases and J by 6 bases, with 19 bases between them. CDR3 nucleotides: TGTGCCAGCTCACAACAACCGAATCGACAAAGCGAGCAGTACTTC. Translating gives CASSQQPNRQSEQYF.

This chain connects TRBV2 to TRBJ1-5, with D perhaps matching TRBD1 (6 bases). V was clipped by 4 bases and J by 7 bases, with 11 bases between them. The germline gives CDR1 SNHLY, CDR2 FYNNEI. This CDR3 comprises 13 residues. The CDR3 sequence: CASSAQGRQPQHF. CDR3 nucleotide sequence: TGTGCCAGCAGTGCCCAGGGGCGACAGCCCCAGCATTTT.

J is TRBJ1-2 and V is TRBV6-6; D may be TRBD1 (5 bases). With 8 bases removed from V and 5 bases from J, the gap between germline ends came to 18 bases. The germline CDR1 and CDR2 sequences are MNHNY and SVGAGI (reference sequence). The CDR3 runs 14 residues. CDR3 nucleotides: TGTGCCAGCTCCCCTCCGGGGGGAGAGTATGGCTACACCTTC. It is translated as CASSPPGGEYGYTF.

The chain carries TRBV6-5 and TRBJ1-1, with 12 bases identical to TRBD1. Germline CDR1 reads MNHEY; CDR2 reads SVGAGI. The length of the CDR3 is 15 residues. V lost 5 bases and J lost 11; bases outside the gene matches: 12. CDR3 sequence: CASSPRGQGAWEAFF. In nucleotides, the CDR3 is TGTGCCAGCAGTCCCAGGGGACAGGGGGCTTGGGAGGCTTTCTTT.

The CDR3 region is CASSVEAEYEQYF. The CDR3 DNA reads TGTGCCAGCAGCGTAGAGGCGGAATACGAGCAGTACTTC. The V and J genes are TRBV9 and TRBJ2-7; D gene ambiguous. The germline gives CDR1 SGDLS, CDR2 YYNGEE. The CDR3 totals 13 residues. The V end was cut by 0 bases, the J end by 4 bases, with 8 bases between.

V is TRBV15 and J is TRBJ1-5; 7 nucleotides agree with TRBD1. The germline gives CDR1 LNHNV, CDR2 YYDKDF (reference sequence). The V segment lost 5 bases and the J segment 8 bases; nucleotides outside the gene matches: 6. The CDR3 spans 13 residues. The chain's CDR3 is CATSPTGLEPQHF. The CDR3, as DNA: TGTGCCACCAGCCCGACAGGGCTGGAGCCCCAGCATTTT. Variable domain in full (rest from reference TRBV15 and TRBJ1-5): DAMVIQNPRYQVTQFGKPVTLSCSQTLNHNVMYWYQQKSSQAPKLLFHYYDKDFNNEADTPDNFQSRRPNTSFCFLDIRSPGLGDTAMYLCATSPTGLEPQHFGDGTRLSIL.